Listed below are T cell receptor beta chains from one sample, sequenced in a study of shared clonotypes between healthy human individuals. Some clones are missing from TCRdb's copy, which holds only in-frame ones; the method was immunoSEQ multiplex PCR. The sample has approximately 340,000 clones, about 74% seen once. The specimen sequenced was memory CD4+ T cells sorted from blood. The receptor set was obtained from a man between 25 and 39 years old in good health. The CDR3 runs from the conserved cysteine through the conserved F or W. The D gene is left open where the match is weak. Some rows have no size entry. The others give once, few or many, or a class for an expanded clone.

>TRBJ2-4|TRBV27|-|-
CASSLRNPRDGNIQYF
TGTGCCAGCAGTTTACGAAACCCCCGGGACGGAAACATTCAGTACTTC
>TRBJ2-7|TRBV10-1|-|TRBD1
CASSDSGARQGTYEQYF
TGCGCCAGCAGTGACTCGGGTGCGAGACAGGGAACCTACGAGCAGTACTTC
>TRBJ2-6|TRBV18|few|-
CASSPPHSGANVLTF
TGTGCCAGCTCACCACCACACTCTGGGGCCAACGTCCTGACTTTC
>TRBJ2-3|TRBV7-9|-|TRBD2
CASSPSRLAGTSTDTQYF
TGTGCCAGCAGCCCGAGCAGACTAGCGGGCACTAGCACAGATACGCAGTATTTT
>TRBJ2-2|TRBV6-1|-|-
CASRGNLFGTGELFF
TGTGCCAGCAGGGGGAATTTGTTTGGCACCGGGGAGCTGTTTTTT
>TRBJ2-7|TRBV11-2|-|-
CASSITVSSYEQYF
TGTGCCAGCAGTATTACAGTGAGTTCCTACGAGCAGTACTTC
>TRBJ1-4|TRBV5-4|-|-
CASSQTGTTNEKLFF
TGTGCCAGCAGCCAAACAGGGACAACTAATGAAAAACTGTTTTTT
>TRBJ2-1|TRBV15|few|-
CATSRDSGGGYNEQFF
TGTGCCACCAGCAGAGATTCCGGCGGAGGATACAATGAGCAGTTCTTC
>TRBJ1-5|TRBV4-1|-|-
CASSLSWGEVSNQPQHF
TGCGCCAGCAGCCTATCCTGGGGAGAAGTCAGCAATCAGCCCCAGCATTTT
>TRBJ1-2|TRBV6-5|few|-
CASSYSPRNYGYTF
TGTGCCAGCAGTTACTCGCCACGGAACTATGGCTACACCTTC
>TRBJ2-3|TRBV29-1|-|TRBD1
CSLTTGSTDTQYF
TGCAGCCTGACGACAGGGAGCACAGATACGCAGTATTTT
>TRBJ2-7|TRBV18|many|TRBD2
CASSSAGVPNYEQYF
TGTGCCAGCTCATCAGCGGGAGTTCCTAACTACGAGCAGTACTTC
>TRBJ2-3|TRBV9|-|TRBD1
CASGTGVRSGTDTQYF
TGTGCCAGCGGGACAGGGGTCCGGTCCGGCACAGATACGCAGTATTTT
>TRBJ2-7|TRBV11-2|-|TRBD1
CASSPTNRDRGRSYEQYF
TGTGCCAGCAGCCCCACGAATCGGGACAGGGGGCGTAGCTACGAGCAGTACTTC
>TRBJ2-2|TRBV19|-|-
CASGSPNTGELFF
TGTGCCAGCGGGAGCCCGAACACCGGGGAGCTGTTTTTT
>TRBJ1-3|TRBV15|once|TRBD1
CATSRRDRGSGNTIYF
TGTGCCACCAGCCGCCGAGACAGGGGTAGTGGAAACACCATATATTTT
>TRBJ2-3|TRBV6-4|few|-
CASSDRSTDTQYF
TGTGCCAGCAGTGACAGGAGCACAGATACGCAGTATTTT
>TRBJ2-3|TRBV7-2|-|-
CASSLVSRGTADTQYF
TGTGCCAGCAGCTTAGTATCTCGCGGGACTGCAGATACGCAGTATTTT
>TRBJ2-7|TRBV6-6|-|-
CASSLWGKQYF
TGTGCCAGCAGCCTGTGGGGGAAGCAGTACTTC
>TRBJ1-5|TRBV7-2|few|TRBD1
CASSFDTTGYQPQHF
TGTGCCAGCAGTTTTGACACGACAGGGTATCAGCCCCAGCATTTT
>TRBJ2-5|TRBV7-2|once|-
CASSPRRQQTQYF
TGTGCCAGCAGCCCGCGAAGGCAACAGACCCAGTACTTC
>TRBJ2-7|TRBV7-2|many|-
CASSPNTYEQYF
TGTGCCAGCAGCCCCAACACCTACGAGCAGTACTTC
>TRBJ1-3|TRBV18|-|-
CASSPEIGNTIYF
TGTGCCAGCTCACCAGAAATAGGAAACACCATATATTTT